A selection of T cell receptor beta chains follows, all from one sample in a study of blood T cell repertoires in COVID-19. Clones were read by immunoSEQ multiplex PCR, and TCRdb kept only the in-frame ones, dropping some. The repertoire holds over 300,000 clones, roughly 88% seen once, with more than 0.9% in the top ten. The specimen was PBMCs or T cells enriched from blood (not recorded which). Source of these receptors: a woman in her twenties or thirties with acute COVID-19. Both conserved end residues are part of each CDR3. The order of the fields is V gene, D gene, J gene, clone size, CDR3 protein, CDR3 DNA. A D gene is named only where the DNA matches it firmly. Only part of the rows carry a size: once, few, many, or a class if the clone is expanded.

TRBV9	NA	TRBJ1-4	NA	CASSVAGGSGEKLFF	TGTGCCAGCAGCGTAGCTGGGGGCTCTGGTGAAAAACTGTTTTTT
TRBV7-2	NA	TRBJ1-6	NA	CASSPDLGGNSPLHF	TGTGCCAGCAGTCCTGACCTGGGGGGTAATTCACCCCTCCACTTT
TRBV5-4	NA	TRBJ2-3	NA	CASSYGSGFTDTQYF	TGTGCCAGCAGCTATGGCTCGGGTTTCACAGATACGCAGTATTTT
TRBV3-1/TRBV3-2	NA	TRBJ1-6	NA	CASSQGQGSYNSPLHF	TGTGCCAGCAGCCAAGGTCAGGGCTCCTATAATTCACCCCTCCACTTT
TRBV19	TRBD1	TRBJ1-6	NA	CASSNRQGSNSPLHF	TGTGCCAGTAGTAACCGACAGGGCTCCAATTCACCCCTCCACTTT
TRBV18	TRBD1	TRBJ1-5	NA	CASSPDRGGNQPQHF	TGTGCCAGCTCACCCGACAGGGGAGGGAATCAGCCCCAGCATTTT
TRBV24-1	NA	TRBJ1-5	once	CATSDAQGYSNQPQHF	TGTGCCACCAGTGATGCCCAGGGCTATAGCAATCAGCCCCAGCATTTT
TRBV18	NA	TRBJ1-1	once	CASSPVTENTEAFF	TGTGCCAGCTCACCAGTCACAGAGAACACTGAAGCTTTCTTT
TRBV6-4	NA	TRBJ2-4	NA	CASSDSSGIQYF	TGTGCCAGCAGTGACTCCTCGGGCATTCAGTACTTC
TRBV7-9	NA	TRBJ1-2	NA	CASSLVDRLDSNYGYTF	TGTGCCAGCAGCTTAGTGGACAGACTCGATTCTAACTATGGCTACACCTTC
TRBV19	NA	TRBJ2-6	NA	CASSMSRDRANVLTF	TGTGCCAGTAGTATGTCCCGGGACAGGGCCAACGTCCTGACTTTC
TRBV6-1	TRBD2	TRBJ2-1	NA	CASSALAGGAGYNEQFF	TGTGCCAGCAGTGCCCTAGCGGGGGGGGCGGGCTACAATGAGCAGTTCTTC
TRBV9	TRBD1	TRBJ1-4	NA	CASSPQGAREKLFF	TGTGCCAGCAGCCCCCAGGGGGCGCGGGAAAAACTGTTTTTT
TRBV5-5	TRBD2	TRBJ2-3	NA	CASSLALSSGGYTDTQYF	TGTGCCAGCAGCTTGGCCCTCTCTAGCGGGGGTTACACAGATACGCAGTATTTT
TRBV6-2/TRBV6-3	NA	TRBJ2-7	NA	CASSYFRRVGIYEQYF	TGTGCCAGCAGTTACTTTCGTCGTGTCGGGATCTACGAGCAGTACTTC
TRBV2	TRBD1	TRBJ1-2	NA	CASRRGQGEGYTF	TGTGCCAGCAGGAGGGGACAGGGGGAAGGCTACACCTTC
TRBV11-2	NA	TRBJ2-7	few	CASTAARTGVYEQYF	TGTGCCAGCACCGCTGCGAGGACTGGAGTCTACGAGCAGTACTTC
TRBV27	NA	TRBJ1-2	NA	CASSLRGSADYGYTF	TGTGCCAGCAGTTTAAGGGGATCGGCGGACTATGGCTACACCTTC
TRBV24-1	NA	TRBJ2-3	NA	CATRAIGGDTQYF	TGTGCCACCAGGGCGATCGGGGGAGATACGCAGTATTTT
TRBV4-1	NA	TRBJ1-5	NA	CASSQIDMGLYSNQPQHF	TGCGCCAGCAGCCAGATCGATATGGGGCTTTATAGCAATCAGCCCCAGCATTTT
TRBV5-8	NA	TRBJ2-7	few	CASSPDSSSSYEQYF	TGTGCCAGCAGCCCGGACAGTTCAAGCTCCTACGAGCAGTACTTC
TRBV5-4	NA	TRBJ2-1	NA	CASSSGSRVSNEQFF	TGTGCCAGCAGCTCGGGTTCGAGGGTGAGCAATGAGCAGTTCTTC
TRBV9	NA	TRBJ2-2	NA	CASRGRGVGELFF	TGTGCCAGCCGGGGCAGGGGAGTCGGGGAGCTGTTTTTT
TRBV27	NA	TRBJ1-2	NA	CASSFQGFYGYTF	TGTGCCAGCAGTTTTCAGGGGTTCTATGGCTACACCTTC
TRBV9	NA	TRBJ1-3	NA	CASSASSGTGLSGNTIYF	TGTGCCAGCAGCGCCTCGAGTGGGACGGGACTCTCTGGAAACACCATATATTTT
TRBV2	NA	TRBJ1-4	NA	CASQRTLADEKLFF	TGTGCCAGCCAACGGACTTTGGCAGATGAAAAACTGTTTTTT
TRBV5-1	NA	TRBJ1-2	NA	CASSPGTYVFNF	TGCGCCAGCAGCCCTGGGACTTATGTTTTTAACTTC
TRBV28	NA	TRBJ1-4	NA	CASSFQGSGNEKLFF	TGTGCCAGCAGCTTCCAGGGGTCGGGTAATGAAAAACTGTTTTTT
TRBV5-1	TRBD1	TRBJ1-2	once	CASSLAGQGDGYTF	TGCGCCAGCAGCTTGGCCGGACAGGGAGACGGCTACACCTTC
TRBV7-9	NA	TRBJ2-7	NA	CASSQISYEQYF	TGTGCCAGCAGCCAAATTTCCTACGAGCAGTACTTC
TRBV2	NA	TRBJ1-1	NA	CASSEDSWGGAFF	TGTGCCAGCAGTGAAGATTCTTGGGGGGGAGCTTTCTTT
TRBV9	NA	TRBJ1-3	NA	CASSPGDGSGNTIYF	TGTGCCAGCAGCCCCGGGGATGGGTCTGGAAACACCATATATTTT
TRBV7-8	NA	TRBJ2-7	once	CASSPRQSEQYF	TGTGCCAGCAGCCCCAGACAGTCTGAGCAGTACTTC
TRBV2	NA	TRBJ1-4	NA	CASSDSGGGDEKLFF	TGTGCCAGCAGTGATAGCGGTGGAGGTGATGAAAAACTGTTTTTT
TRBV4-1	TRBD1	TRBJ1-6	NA	CASSLTGTGEYSPLHF	TGCGCCAGCAGCCTCACCGGGACAGGGGAGTATTCACCCCTCCACTTT
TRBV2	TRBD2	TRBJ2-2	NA	CASRSTRGTGELFF	TGTGCCAGCAGATCAACGCGGGGGACCGGGGAGCTGTTTTTT
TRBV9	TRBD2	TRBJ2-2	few	CASSVVATSGTGELFF	TGTGCCAGCAGCGTAGTGGCGACTAGCGGAACCGGGGAGCTGTTTTTT
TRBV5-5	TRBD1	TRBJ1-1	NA	CASSLLATGLNTEAFF	TGTGCCAGCAGCTTATTAGCGACAGGGCTAAACACTGAAGCTTTCTTT
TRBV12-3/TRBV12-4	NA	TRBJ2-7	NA	CASSFTVVNEQYF	TGTGCCAGCAGTTTTACAGTCGTCAACGAGCAGTACTTC
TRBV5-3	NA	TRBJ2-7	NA	CARSYQGYEQYF	TGTGCCAGAAGCTATCAGGGATACGAGCAGTACTTC
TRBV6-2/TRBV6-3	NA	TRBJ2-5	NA	CASSPAYSQGTQYF	TGTGCCAGCAGCCCCGCTTATTCTCAGGGGACCCAGTACTTC
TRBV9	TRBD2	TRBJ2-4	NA	CASSVGGLAGYKNIQYF	TGTGCCAGCAGCGTAGGGGGACTAGCGGGGTACAAAAACATTCAGTACTTC
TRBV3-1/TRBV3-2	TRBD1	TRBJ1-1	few	CASSQVRDRGSTEAFF	TGTGCCAGCAGCCAAGTCCGGGACAGGGGGTCCACTGAAGCTTTCTTT
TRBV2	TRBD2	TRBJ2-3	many	CASSEAGLAVSTDTQYF	TGTGCCAGCAGTGAAGCGGGACTAGCGGTTAGCACAGATACGCAGTATTTT
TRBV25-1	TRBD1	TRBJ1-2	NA	CASSVGQGRNYGYTF	TGTGCCAGCAGTGTGGGACAGGGGAGGAACTATGGCTACACCTTC
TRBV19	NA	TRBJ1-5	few	CASSSQGREPQHF	TGTGCCAGTAGTTCACAGGGAAGGGAGCCCCAGCATTTT
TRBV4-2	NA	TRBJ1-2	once	CASSQDFYGYTF	TGTGCCAGCAGCCAAGACTTTTATGGCTACACCTTC
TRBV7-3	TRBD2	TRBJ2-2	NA	CASSLVAGSGELFF	TGTGCCAGCAGCTTAGTAGCGGGGTCTGGGGAGCTGTTTTTT
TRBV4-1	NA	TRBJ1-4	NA	CASSQANQGRTNEKLFF	TGCGCCAGCAGCCAAGCGAATCAGGGGAGAACTAATGAAAAACTGTTTTTT
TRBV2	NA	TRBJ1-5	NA	CASRDTSNQPQHF	TGTGCCAGCAGGGACACCAGCAATCAGCCCCAGCATTTT
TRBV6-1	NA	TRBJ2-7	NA	CASSEQTGSYEQYF	TGTGCCAGCAGTGAGCAGACAGGCTCCTACGAGCAGTACTTC
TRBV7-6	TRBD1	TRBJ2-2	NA	CASSPTLNRPGQGTNTGELFF	TGTGCCAGCAGCCCTACACTAAACCGTCCGGGACAGGGGACGAACACCGGGGAGCTGTTTTTT
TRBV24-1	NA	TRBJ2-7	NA	CATSQGSYEQYF	TGTGCCACCAGTCAGGGTTCGTACGAGCAGTACTTC
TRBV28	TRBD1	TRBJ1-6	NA	CASSYTGQEYNSPLHF	TGTGCCAGCAGTTATACGGGACAGGAGTATAATTCACCCCTCCACTTT
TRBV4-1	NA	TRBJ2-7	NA	CASSHELVGLVYEQYF	TGCGCCAGCAGCCACGAACTAGTGGGACTTGTATACGAGCAGTACTTC
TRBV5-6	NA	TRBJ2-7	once	CASSLGPVNRAGDEQYF	TGTGCCAGCAGCTTGGGTCCAGTCAACAGGGCAGGTGACGAGCAGTACTTC
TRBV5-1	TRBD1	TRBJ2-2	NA	CASSLAHRTGNTGELFF	TGCGCCAGCAGCTTGGCCCACCGGACAGGGAACACCGGGGAGCTGTTTTTT
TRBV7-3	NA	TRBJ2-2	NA	CASSYFGTGELFF	TGTGCCAGCTCCTACTTCGGCACCGGGGAGCTGTTTTTT